The clone carrying this T cell receptor beta chain appeared a few times. Its antigen is still unknown. This PCR relied on a set of 60 Vbeta primers and 13 Jbeta primers. Profiled with immunoSEQ multiplex PCR; TCRdb holds only in-frame clones, not every one. The sample lists some 120,000 clones, about 80% occurring once. This entry belongs to a study of cytomegalovirus exposure and HLA in healthy donors. V lost 3 bases and J lost 3; bases outside the gene matches: 0. Germline lookup yields CDR1 KGHSH and CDR2 LQKENI. This CDR3 is built from 13 residues. The study's findings and limits: Reports indicate that TCR beta sequences accurately predicted the HLA-A and HLA-B alleles of most subjects.

The sequenced material came from PBMCs. The receptor's source is a woman between 18 and 29 years old in good health and CMV-seropositive. The gene calls are TRBV18 and TRBJ1-2, with 8 positions matching TRBD1. CDR3 loop: CASSPTGDYGYTF. CDR3 DNA: TGTGCCAGCTCACCGACAGGGGACTATGGCTACACCTTC.